This TCR beta chain originates from a study of blood T cells in healthy people across ages. Study-wide context: About one barcoded beta molecule per two T cells came from capture by template switching. The study, taken as a whole, reports: Estimates drawn from one million T cells were deemed to understate diversity. In older individuals, TCR beta diversity per million T cells was lower, falling roughly linearly with age. Donor CMV infection status was unknown, possibly confounding age-related changes in expanded clonotypes.

Germline V lookup: CDR1 SQVTM, CDR2 ANQGSEA. Trimming removed 2 bases from V and 6 bases from J; junction bases left unmatched: 9. The CDR3 consists of 15 residues. Combining a sample-barcoded 5' primer with a J-beta primer mix, a second PCR ran for 7 to 11 cycles. Via MiXCR, TCRdb re-called the 5' RACE reads, giving one row per CDR3 protein. The table records approximately 1,000,000 distinct CDR3 sequences, 45% of them present only once. This clonotype was seen more than once but under ten times. No antigen is known for it. This chain links TRBV29-1 with TRBJ2-7; 11 bases match TRBD2. Material: blood. This receptor was obtained from a woman aged 55-70 years in good health. CDR3 nucleotides: TGCAGCGTTGAATTCGGCACTAGCGGGAGATTCGAGCAGTACTTC. Amino acids: CSVEFGTSGRFEQYF.